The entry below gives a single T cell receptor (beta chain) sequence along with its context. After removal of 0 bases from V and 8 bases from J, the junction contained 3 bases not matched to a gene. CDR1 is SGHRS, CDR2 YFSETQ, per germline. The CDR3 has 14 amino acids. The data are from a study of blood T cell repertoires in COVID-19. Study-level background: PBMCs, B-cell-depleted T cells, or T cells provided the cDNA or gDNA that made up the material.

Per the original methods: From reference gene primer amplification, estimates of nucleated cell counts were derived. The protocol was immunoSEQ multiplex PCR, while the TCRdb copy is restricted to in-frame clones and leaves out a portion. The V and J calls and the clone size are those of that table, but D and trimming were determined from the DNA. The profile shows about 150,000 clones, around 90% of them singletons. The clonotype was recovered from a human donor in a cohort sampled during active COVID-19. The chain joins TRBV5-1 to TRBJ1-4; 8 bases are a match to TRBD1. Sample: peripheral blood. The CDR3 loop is CASSLEGDREKLFF. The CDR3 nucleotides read TGCGCCAGCAGCTTGGAGGGGGACAGGGAAAAACTGTTTTTT.